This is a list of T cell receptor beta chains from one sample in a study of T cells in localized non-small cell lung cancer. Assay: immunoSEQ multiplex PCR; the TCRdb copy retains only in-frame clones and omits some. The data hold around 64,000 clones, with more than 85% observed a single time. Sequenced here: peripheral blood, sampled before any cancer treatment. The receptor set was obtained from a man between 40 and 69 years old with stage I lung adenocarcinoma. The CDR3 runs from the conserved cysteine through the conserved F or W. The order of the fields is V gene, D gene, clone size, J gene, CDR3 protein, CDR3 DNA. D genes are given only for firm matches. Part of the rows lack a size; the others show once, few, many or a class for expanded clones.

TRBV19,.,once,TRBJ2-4,CASSIGRVTKNIQYF,TGTGCCAGTAGTATAGGCAGGGTTACCAAAAACATTCAGTACTTC
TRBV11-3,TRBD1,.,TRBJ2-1,CASSLGGQGVYNEQFF,TGTGCCAGCAGCTTAGGGGGACAGGGAGTCTACAATGAGCAGTTCTTC
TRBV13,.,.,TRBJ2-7,CASSLGAGIIQSGEQYF,TGTGCCAGCAGCTTAGGGGCTGGTATCATACAATCGGGGGAGCAGTACTTC
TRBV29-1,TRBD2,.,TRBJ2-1,CSVAAGLAQYNEQFF,TGCAGCGTCGCCGCAGGACTAGCGCAGTACAATGAGCAGTTCTTC
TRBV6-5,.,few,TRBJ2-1,CASSYSAGPLDEQFF,TGTGCCAGCAGTTACTCGGCGGGCCCCCTCGATGAGCAGTTCTTC
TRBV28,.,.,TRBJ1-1,CASSRPGTITEAFF,TGTGCCAGCAGCCGCCCGGGGACTATCACTGAAGCTTTCTTT
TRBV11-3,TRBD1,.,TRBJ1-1,CASSRRQGATEAFF,TGTGCCAGCAGCCGAAGACAGGGGGCCACTGAAGCTTTCTTT
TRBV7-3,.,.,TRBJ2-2,CASSLVGGNTGELFF,TGTGCCAGCAGCTTAGTCGGGGGTAACACCGGGGAGCTGTTTTTT
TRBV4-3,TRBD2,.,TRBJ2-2,CASSQDIGLAGYTGELFF,TGCGCCAGCAGCCAAGATATAGGGCTAGCGGGGTACACCGGGGAGCTGTTTTTT
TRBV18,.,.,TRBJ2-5,CASLTSGETQYF,TGTGCCAGCCTCACCTCGGGGGAGACCCAGTACTTC
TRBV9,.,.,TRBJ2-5,CASSVAEGLGETQYF,TGTGCCAGCAGCGTAGCTGAGGGTTTGGGAGAGACCCAGTACTTC
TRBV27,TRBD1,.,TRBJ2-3,CASSLDRAVSNTQYF,TGTGCCAGCAGCCTGGACAGGGCCGTCTCTAATACGCAGTATTTT
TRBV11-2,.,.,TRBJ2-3,CASSLDRAAVTQYF,TGTGCCAGCAGCTTAGATCGGGCGGCCGTCACGCAGTATTTT
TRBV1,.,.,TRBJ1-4,CTSSKRSDSSNEKLFF,TGCACCAGCAGCAAACGATCGGACAGCTCTAATGAAAAACTGTTTTTT
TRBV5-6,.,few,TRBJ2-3,CASSSGSQIAGDTQYF,TGTGCCAGCAGCTCCGGATCCCAGATCGCGGGGGATACGCAGTATTTT
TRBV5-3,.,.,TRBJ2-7,CARSFGLASYEQYF,TGTGCCAGAAGTTTCGGGCTAGCGTCCTACGAGCAGTACTTC
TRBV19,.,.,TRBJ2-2,CASSIDQGSGELFF,TGTGCCAGTAGTATAGACCAGGGGTCCGGGGAGCTGTTTTTT
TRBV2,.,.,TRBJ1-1,CASSDGQPYTEAFF,TGTGCCAGCAGCGACGGACAGCCTTACACTGAAGCTTTCTTT
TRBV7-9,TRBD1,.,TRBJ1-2,CASMPLGTGDGNGYTF,TGTGCCAGCATGCCGCTAGGGACAGGGGATGGGAATGGCTACACCTTC
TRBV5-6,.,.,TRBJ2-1,CASSLGQFYNEQFF,TGTGCCAGCAGCTTGGGACAGTTTTACAATGAGCAGTTCTTC
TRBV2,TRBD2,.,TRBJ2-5,CASLSGAGETQYF,TGTGCCAGCCTAAGCGGGGCGGGAGAGACCCAGTACTTC
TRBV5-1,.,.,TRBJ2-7,CASSLLDHYEQYF,TGCGCCAGCAGCTTGTTAGACCACTACGAGCAGTACTTC
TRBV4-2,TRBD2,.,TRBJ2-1,CASSQVAGNNEQFF,TGTGCCAGCAGCCAAGTAGCGGGGAACAATGAGCAGTTCTTC
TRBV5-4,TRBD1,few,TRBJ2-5,CASSEGQGLRETQYF,TGTGCCAGCAGCGAGGGACAGGGGTTAAGGGAGACCCAGTACTTC
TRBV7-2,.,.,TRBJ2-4,CASSSGWSVGGLAKNIQYF,TGTGCCAGCAGCTCAGGGTGGTCGGTGGGGGGACTAGCCAAAAACATTCAGTACTTC
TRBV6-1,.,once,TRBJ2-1,CASQLQGYNEQFF,TGTGCCAGCCAGTTACAGGGCTACAATGAGCAGTTCTTC
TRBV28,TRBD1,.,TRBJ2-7,CASSQRGPPSYEQYF,TGTGCCAGCAGCCAAAGGGGGCCGCCGTCCTACGAGCAGTACTTC
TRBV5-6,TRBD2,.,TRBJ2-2,CASSLAYKLAQTGELFF,TGTGCCAGCAGCTTGGCATACAAACTAGCGCAAACCGGGGAGCTGTTTTTT
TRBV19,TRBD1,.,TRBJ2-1,CASSDGQGYNEQFF,TGTGCCAGTAGTGATGGACAGGGGTACAATGAGCAGTTCTTC
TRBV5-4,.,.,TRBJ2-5,CASSSASRARQETQYF,TGTGCCAGCAGCTCTGCGTCGCGTGCGCGGCAAGAGACCCAGTACTTC
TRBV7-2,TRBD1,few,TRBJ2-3,CASRPLGTADTQYF,TGTGCCAGCAGACCTCTCGGGACAGCAGATACGCAGTATTTT
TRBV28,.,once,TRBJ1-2,CASMTNYGYTF,TGTGCCAGCATGACTAACTATGGCTACACCTTC
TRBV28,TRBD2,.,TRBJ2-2,CASSRAGGTGELFF,TGTGCCAGCAGTAGAGCGGGAGGGACCGGGGAGCTGTTTTTT
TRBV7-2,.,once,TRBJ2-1,CASSPTLGLSYNEQFF,TGTGCCAGCAGCCCGACCCTGGGACTTTCATACAATGAGCAGTTCTTC
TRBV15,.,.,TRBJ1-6,CATSRDPVDSPLHF,TGTGCCACCAGCAGAGATCCCGTAGATTCACCCCTCCACTTT
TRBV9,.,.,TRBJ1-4,CASSGGGTNEKLFF,TGTGCCAGCAGCGGGGGGGGCACTAATGAAAAACTGTTTTTT
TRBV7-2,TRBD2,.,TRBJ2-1,CASSPEPGLAYNEQFF,TGTGCCAGCAGCCCCGAGCCGGGACTAGCTTACAATGAGCAGTTCTTC
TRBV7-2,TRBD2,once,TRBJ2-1,CASSLRTRSSYNEQFF,TGTGCCAGCAGCTTAAGGACTAGGAGCTCCTACAATGAGCAGTTCTTC
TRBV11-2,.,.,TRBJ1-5,CASSFGTHQPQHF,TGTGCCAGCAGCTTCGGGACTCATCAGCCCCAGCATTTT
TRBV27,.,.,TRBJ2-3,CASSLSADPRPDTQYF,TGTGCCAGCAGTTTATCAGCGGACCCGCGCCCCGATACGCAGTATTTT
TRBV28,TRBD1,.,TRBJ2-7,CASSKDRVVWEQYF,TGTGCCAGCAGTAAGGACAGGGTAGTGTGGGAGCAGTACTTC
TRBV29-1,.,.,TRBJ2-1,CSVAVGRSYNEQFF,TGCAGCGTTGCAGTAGGGCGCTCCTACAATGAGCAGTTCTTC